A selection of T cell receptor beta chains follows, all from one sample in a study of shared clonotypes between healthy human individuals. Here immunoSEQ multiplex PCR was the method, and the copy in TCRdb shows in-frame clones only, minus some. The table includes some 2,500,000 clones, 80% to 95% detected once. Sequenced sample: naive CD4+ T cells from PBMCs. The source is a man in his late teens or twenties in good health. Some clones in this sample may be carry-over from other donors' samples. Both conserved end residues are part of each CDR3. A D gene is named only where the DNA matches it firmly. Rows may omit the clone size; those that give it use once, few, many or a size class.

V gene,CDR3 length,clone size,J gene,D gene,CDR3 DNA,CDR3 protein
TRBV4-1,15,-,TRBJ2-3,TRBD2,TGCGCCAGCAGTTTGACTAGCGGTAGCACAGATACGCAGTATTTT,CASSLTSGSTDTQYF
TRBV5-1,18,-,TRBJ2-1,TRBD2,TGCGCCAGCATCAACTTAGAGGTCGCTAGCGGTTCTTACAATGAGCAGTTCTTC,CASINLEVASGSYNEQFF
TRBV28,18,-,TRBJ2-7,TRBD2,TGTGCCAGCAGTTTAAGGCTAGCGGGAGGAGGGGGGTTCTACGAGCAGTACTTC,CASSLRLAGGGGFYEQYF
TRBV7-3,16,-,TRBJ2-1,-,TGTGCCAGCAGCCCCGATAGCGCTAGCTCCTACAATGAGCAGTTCTTC,CASSPDSASSYNEQFF
TRBV6-5,11,once,TRBJ1-4,-,TGTGCCAGCAGTTCGGGCGAAAAACTGTTTTTT,CASSSGEKLFF
TRBV5-1,14,once,TRBJ1-1,TRBD1,TGCGCCAGCAGCTCGCAGGGGGGTGGCACTGAAGCTTTCTTT,CASSSQGGGTEAFF
TRBV6-6,16,-,TRBJ1-3,TRBD1,TGTGCCAGCAACAAACAGGGGGCGACCTCTGGAAACACCATATATTTT,CASNKQGATSGNTIYF
TRBV11-2,12,few,TRBJ1-3,-,TGTGCCAGCAGCTTAGGGGGAAACACCATATATTTT,CASSLGGNTIYF
TRBV7-9,15,once,TRBJ1-2,-,TGTGTCAGCAGCTTTAGAGGACAGTTTAACTATGGCTACACCTTC,CVSSFRGQFNYGYTF
TRBV7-9,18,-,TRBJ2-3,-,TGTGCCAGCAGCTTAGGCTCTTCTGGCAGACCTCGCACAGATACGCAGTATTTT,CASSLGSSGRPRTDTQYF
TRBV30,12,-,TRBJ1-2,-,TGTGCCTGGTTAGTGACAGCTAGTGGCTACACCTTC,CAWLVTASGYTF
TRBV6-5,14,-,TRBJ1-2,-,TGTGCCAGCAGTCCACGACAGAAGATCTATGGCTACACCTTC,CASSPRQKIYGYTF
TRBV5-1,19,-,TRBJ1-4,TRBD1,TGCGCCAGCAGCTTTCTTCCCTCCGCAAGGGGGCGGGAAAATGAAAAACTGTTTTTT,CASSFLPSARGRENEKLFF
TRBV2,16,-,TRBJ2-3,-,TGTGCCAGCAGTTCCTTGGGGGGAGTGGGGACAGATACGCAGTATTTT,CASSSLGGVGTDTQYF
TRBV15,15,-,TRBJ1-2,TRBD1,TGTGCCACCACCAGGGGATTACAGGGGAACTATGGCTACACCTTC,CATTRGLQGNYGYTF
TRBV2,14,-,TRBJ1-5,-,TGTGCCAGCGGGGCCACCGGTGGCAATCAGCCCCAGCATTTT,CASGATGGNQPQHF
TRBV7-8,17,-,TRBJ2-7,TRBD1,TGTGCCAGCAGCTTAGCGATTCTGAGACAGGGAGCCAACGAGCAGTACTTC,CASSLAILRQGANEQYF
TRBV28,15,-,TRBJ2-7,-,TGTGCCAGCAGTTTAGGGGGGCTCGGGTCCTACGAGCAGTACTTC,CASSLGGLGSYEQYF
TRBV29-1,12,-,TRBJ1-2,-,TGCAGCGTTGGGGTTGAGATCTATGGCTACACCTTC,CSVGVEIYGYTF
TRBV5-6,15,-,TRBJ2-5,-,TGTGCCAGCAGCTTCCGTTTGGGGGCGCAGGAGACCCAGTACTTC,CASSFRLGAQETQYF
TRBV6-5,16,-,TRBJ2-5,TRBD1,TGTGCCAGCAGTTCCCGACAGGGGGATTTCCGAGAGACCCAGTACTTC,CASSSRQGDFRETQYF
TRBV7-3,15,-,TRBJ2-7,TRBD2,TGTGCCAGCAGCTCTGCCGGGACTAGCGGCTACGAGCAGTACTTC,CASSSAGTSGYEQYF
TRBV4-3,14,-,TRBJ2-3,-,TGCGCCAGCAGCCCCAGGGGGGGGTCGGATACGCAGTATTTT,CASSPRGGSDTQYF
TRBV5-1,20,once,TRBJ2-1,TRBD1,TGCGCCAGCAGCTTAGGTTCCGGGACAGGGACTCCGGGGGCGTACAATGAGCAGTTCTTC,CASSLGSGTGTPGAYNEQFF
TRBV7-9,15,-,TRBJ1-1,TRBD1,TGTGCCAGCAGCTCGCGACAGGGGATGAACACTGAAGCTTTCTTT,CASSSRQGMNTEAFF
TRBV28,13,-,TRBJ2-7,TRBD1,TGTGCCAGCAGTCCGGGACAGAGCTACGAGCAGTACTTC,CASSPGQSYEQYF
TRBV9,18,-,TRBJ2-1,-,TGTGCCAGCAGCGTAGGAACTGGGGGTATCAGCTCCTACAATGAGCAGTTCTTC,CASSVGTGGISSYNEQFF
TRBV28,14,-,TRBJ2-5,-,TGTGCCAGCAGTCCCCTACCCGGACAAGAGACCCAGTACTTC,CASSPLPGQETQYF
TRBV28,16,-,TRBJ2-3,-,TGTGCCAGCAGTTCCCCCAGGGCGGTCGGGACAGATACGCAGTATTTT,CASSSPRAVGTDTQYF
TRBV29-1,13,-,TRBJ2-7,TRBD2,TGCAGCGTCGTAGCGGGAGCCGCCTACGAGCAGTACTTC,CSVVAGAAYEQYF
TRBV6-6,16,-,TRBJ1-1,-,TGTGCCAGCAGTTACTCGGGGGCCCCCCCTAACACTGAAGCTTTCTTT,CASSYSGAPPNTEAFF
TRBV5-5,15,-,TRBJ1-1,-,TGTGCCAGCAGCTTGTGGGAGGGCAGGAGCACTGAAGCTTTCTTT,CASSLWEGRSTEAFF
TRBV6-6,13,-,TRBJ2-7,-,TGTGCCAGCAGTGCGAGGGTCTCCTACGAGCAGTACTTC,CASSARVSYEQYF
TRBV9,16,-,TRBJ2-1,TRBD2,TGTGCCAGCAGCCAACTTGGGGTAGCGGGAATAGGACGACAGTTCTTC,CASSQLGVAGIGRQFF
TRBV11-2,15,-,TRBJ1-1,-,TGTGCCAGCAGCTTAATCCCGGGGGCGGACACTGAAGCTTTCTTT,CASSLIPGADTEAFF
TRBV5-1,15,-,TRBJ1-2,-,TGCGCCAGCAGCGCTGTCGGGACGGATCGGTATGGCTACACCTTC,CASSAVGTDRYGYTF
TRBV15,14,-,TRBJ2-1,-,TGTGCCACCAGCAGGCCCGGGTTCATCGATGAGCAGTTCTTC,CATSRPGFIDEQFF
TRBV6-6,11,-,TRBJ2-1,-,TGTGCCAGCAGTTACTCGAGAGAGCAGTTCTTC,CASSYSREQFF
TRBV9,14,-,TRBJ2-2,-,TGTGCCAGCAGCGTAGCTACGCCCCCCGGGGAGCTGTTTTTT,CASSVATPPGELFF
TRBV6-6,15,-,TRBJ1-6,-,TGTGCCAGCACGCGGGGAAGGGAGTATAATTCACCCCTCCACTTT,CASTRGREYNSPLHF
TRBV7-9,15,once,TRBJ2-3,-,TGTGCCAGCAGCTTAGCCCTTACTCGAACAGATACGCAGTATTTT,CASSLALTRTDTQYF
TRBV4-3,15,-,TRBJ1-2,-,TGCGCCAGCAGCCAAGACTTGGGGGTGTCCTATGGCTACACCTTC,CASSQDLGVSYGYTF
TRBV18,14,-,TRBJ2-7,TRBD2,TGTGCCAGCTCACCGGGACTAGCAGCCTACGAGCAGTACTTC,CASSPGLAAYEQYF
TRBV5-1,14,-,TRBJ2-5,-,TGCGCCAGCAGCTTGGTTCCGGGGGCGGAGACCCAGTACTTC,CASSLVPGAETQYF
TRBV19,12,-,TRBJ2-7,TRBD1,TGTGCCAGTAGTGACAGGGGTTACGAGCAGTACTTC,CASSDRGYEQYF
TRBV7-9,14,-,TRBJ1-2,TRBD1,TGTGCCAGCAGCCAAACGACAGGGGGCGATGGCTACACCTTC,CASSQTTGGDGYTF
TRBV7-2,14,once,TRBJ2-7,TRBD1,TGTGCCAGCAGCTTTCAGGGGGCCGACTACGAGCAGTACTTC,CASSFQGADYEQYF
TRBV28,13,-,TRBJ1-1,-,TGTGCCAGCAGTCTTCGGACTCCCACTGAAGCTTTCTTT,CASSLRTPTEAFF
TRBV9,15,-,TRBJ2-1,TRBD2,TGTGCCAGCAGCCCCAGACTAGCGGGAAACAATGAGCAGTTCTTC,CASSPRLAGNNEQFF
TRBV21-1,12,-,TRBJ2-3,-,TGTGCCAGCAGCATCCACACAGATACGCAGTATTTT,CASSIHTDTQYF
TRBV9,16,-,TRBJ2-3,-,TGTGCCAGCAGCGTAGGTAATAGCGGTAGCACAGATACGCAGTATTTT,CASSVGNSGSTDTQYF
TRBV7-2,14,-,TRBJ2-7,-,TGTGCCAGCAGCCCGTACAGGGTCTCCTACGAGCAGTACTTC,CASSPYRVSYEQYF
TRBV7-8,16,-,TRBJ2-3,-,TGTGCCAGCAGCTTTTCTGTGGCTAGCGGCACAGATACGCAGTATTTT,CASSFSVASGTDTQYF
TRBV7-2,18,once,TRBJ2-5,TRBD1,TGTGCCAGCAGCTTAGTTAATCAGGCCGTTTACAGGGGAGAGACCCAGTACTTC,CASSLVNQAVYRGETQYF